The 24 T cell receptor beta chains below come from one sample, sequenced in a study of OX40 agonist ivuxolimab in advanced cancers. The library was obtained by the immunoSEQ multiplex PCR assay. The immuneACCESS repertoire file appears here via TCRdb, limited to in-frame rearrangements. These files lack a portion of the clones; in checked studies, under half of the deficit traces to unresolved V genes, and the cause of the others is not known. The sample profile shows about 63,000 clones; roughly nine tenths of them were found once. 11% of the sample goes to the ten largest clones. The sequencing here drew on CD4+ or CD8+ T cells sorted from blood, taken in a trial of the OX40 agonist ivuxolimab. Source of these receptors: an adult with an advanced solid tumor such as melanoma, head and neck, liver or kidney cancer.

V and J are TRBV19 and TRBJ2-1; D is possibly TRBD2 (6 bases). Trimming took off 5 bases at V and 1 base at J, with 15 bases between the two ends. This CDR3 region has 16 residues. Germline CDR1 and CDR2: LNHDA and SQIVND (reference sequence). The CDR3 sequence: CASSSYLARSYNEQFF. The DNA for the CDR3 is TGTGCCAGTAGTTCCTATCTAGCGCGGTCCTACAATGAGCAGTTCTTC.

This chain links TRBV21-1 with TRBJ2-2; the table's TRBD1 call for D was not verified on the DNA. TRBV21-1 is a pseudogene segment. The CDR3 runs to 14 residues. DNA of the CDR3: TGTGCCAGCAGCAGTGCAGGGTCGGCCGGGGAGCTGTTTTTT. Translated, it gives CASSSAGSAGELFF.

This clone was seen once. This rearrangement joins TRBV28 to TRBJ2-5; 7 nucleotides align to TRBD1. Germline loops: CDR1 MDHEN, CDR2 SYDVKM. V was pared by 2 bases and J by 5 bases, with 2 bases of the junction left unmatched. CDR3 length: 13 residues. CDR3 amino acids: CASSLKGAETQYF. The CDR3 DNA follows: TGTGCCAGCAGTTTAAAGGGGGCGGAGACCCAGTACTTC.

The rearrangement joins TRBV5-1 to TRBJ1-6; D is undetermined. Germline V gives CDR1 SGHRS, CDR2 YFSETQ. This CDR3 contains 14 residues. V was trimmed by 2 bases and J by 7 bases, leaving 10 bases between them. The CDR3 DNA follows: TGCGCCAGCAGCTTTGAGCCCAAAAATTCACCCCTCCACTTT. Translated, it gives CASSFEPKNSPLHF.

V is TRBV9 and J is TRBJ1-2, with 7 bases identical to TRBD1. V dropped 3 bases and J dropped 6; count of bases not matched to a gene: 2. Germline loops: CDR1 SGDLS, CDR2 YYNGEE. The CDR3 spans 12 residues. CDR3 sequence reads: CASSAGGNGYTF. As DNA, the CDR3 is TGTGCCAGCAGCGCAGGGGGAAATGGCTACACCTTC.

The chain is built from TRBV18 and TRBJ2-5; 8 bases fit TRBD1. The length of the CDR3 is 17 residues. Germline assignment: CDR1 KGHSH and CDR2 LQKENI. Trimming cost V 0 bases and J 1 base; bases outside gene matches: 7. The CDR3 DNA sequence: TGTGCCAGCTCACCACCGGGACAGGCCTCGTTCCAAGAGACCCAGTACTTC. It encodes CASSPPGQASFQETQYF.

The genes are TRBV11-2 and TRBJ2-5; 9 nucleotides line up with TRBD2. The germline V gene encodes CDR1 SGHAT and CDR2 FQNNGV. The CDR3 loop spans 16 amino acids. V was clipped by 2 bases and J by 6 bases; unmatched bases: 10. The CDR3 spells CASSLSLSLAGQTQYF. The CDR3 nucleotides are TGTGCCAGCAGCTTAAGTTTGTCGCTAGCGGGACAGACCCAGTACTTC.

The rearrangement links TRBV10-3 to TRBJ2-1; 15 bases line up with TRBD2. The CDR3 is 15 residues long. Per the germline V gene, CDR1 is ENHRY and CDR2 is SYGVKD. V dropped 4 bases and J dropped 10; count of bases not matched to a gene: 5. The CDR3 coding sequence is TGTGCCATCAGTGTTAGGACTAGCGGGGGGGACGAGCAGTTCTTC. Protein sequence: CAISVRTSGGDEQFF.

The rearrangement links TRBV19 to TRBJ2-2, with a weak D call TRBD2 (7 bases). The germline gives CDR1 LNHDA, CDR2 SQIVND (reference sequence). The CDR3 runs 14 residues. V lost 5 bases and J lost 7, with 14 bases in between. The CDR3 protein is CASSYGGPGGELFF. DNA of the CDR3: TGTGCCAGTAGTTACGGGGGGCCAGGCGGGGAGCTGTTTTTT.

This chain links TRBV5-1 with TRBJ2-1; 10 nucleotides line up with TRBD2. The CDR3 contains 13 residues. CDR1 is SGHRS, CDR2 YFSETQ, per germline. With V trimmed by 5 bases and J by 5 bases, 1 base remained unmatched. Written as DNA, the CDR3 is TGCGCCAGCAGACTAGCGGGAAACAATGAGCAGTTCTTC. This sequence encodes CASRLAGNNEQFF.

The chain is built from TRBV2 and TRBJ2-5; 9 bases line up with TRBD1. This CDR3 is built from 16 residues. The J segment lost 11 bases and the V segment lost 4 bases, leaving 17 bases of the junction unmatched. Germline V gives CDR1 SNHLY, CDR2 FYNNEI. The DNA for the CDR3 is TGTGCCAGCAGTGTCCAACCGGGACAGGGCGTGGGAGAGCAGTACTTC. The encoded protein is CASSVQPGQGVGEQYF.

The chain links TRBV5-1 to TRBJ2-7; TRBD2 might be the D (5 bases). Germline V gives CDR1 SGHRS, CDR2 YFSETQ. Trimming stripped 2 bases from V and 5 bases from J, with 17 bases between. The CDR3 runs 15 residues. CDR3 residues: CASSLGRHLGDEQYF. The DNA for the CDR3 is TGCGCCAGCAGCTTAGGGCGGCACCTGGGAGACGAGCAGTACTTC.

The gene calls are TRBV2 and TRBJ2-7; weak D call: TRBD2 (7 bases). Trimming shortened V by 3 bases and J by 2 bases, and 8 bases separated the two germline ends. Germline V gene lookup returns CDR1 SNHLY and CDR2 FYNNEI. The CDR3 is made up of 13 amino acids. CDR3 protein: CASSDGGPYEQYF. The DNA for the CDR3 is TGTGCCAGCAGTGACGGGGGGCCCTACGAGCAGTACTTC.

The chain joins TRBV7-6 to TRBJ1-1; D is unresolved. With 8 bases removed from V and 1 base from J, the gap between germline ends came to 14 bases. The CDR3 loop spans 14 amino acids. The V gene's germline CDR1 is SGHVS and CDR2 FNYEAQ. The CDR3 DNA sequence: TGTGCCAGCTCACGGTATAGTTCGAACACTGAAGCTTTCTTT. The encoded protein is CASSRYSSNTEAFF.

The chain uses TRBV5-8 and TRBJ1-1; 8 bases agree with TRBD1. The CDR3 loop spans 15 amino acids. Per germline, CDR1 SGHTS and CDR2 YDEGEE. The ends lost 2 bases at V and 0 bases at J; junction bases unmatched: 3. CDR3 sequence (DNA): TGTGCCAGCAGCTTATCCAGGGGGCTGAACACTGAAGCTTTCTTT. As protein: CASSLSRGLNTEAFF.

This rearrangement joins TRBV5-6 to TRBJ2-7, with TRBD1 as a possible D gene (5 bases). V was cut by 4 bases and J by 1 base, with 15 bases left in between. This CDR3 has 15 amino acids. CDR1 is SGHDT and CDR2 is YYEEEE in the germline V gene. The CDR3 sequence: CASSLGWAGSYEQYF. For the CDR3, the DNA is TGTGCCAGCAGCCTGGGCTGGGCAGGGTCCTACGAGCAGTACTTC.

This clone came up a few times. This chain joins TRBV5-1 and TRBJ2-3; D gene ambiguous. V lost 4 bases, J lost 3 bases, and 12 bases lay in between. The CDR3 spans 14 residues. Germline CDR1 and CDR2: SGHRS and YFSETQ. The CDR3 loop reads CASSRPSMTDTQYF. The CDR3 DNA follows: TGCGCCAGCAGCCGTCCCTCTATGACAGATACGCAGTATTTT.

The gene calls are TRBV5-1 and TRBJ2-7, with a possible D match to TRBD1 (6 bases). Germline assignment: CDR1 SGHRS and CDR2 YFSETQ. Trimming took off 2 bases at V and 3 bases at J, with 12 bases between the two ends. This CDR3 has 14 residues. CDR3 region: CASSFGRGDYEQYF. As DNA, the CDR3 is TGCGCCAGCAGCTTCGGCAGGGGAGACTACGAGCAGTACTTC.

The V gene is TRBV25-1, the J gene TRBJ2-2; D might be TRBD1 (6 bases). Trimming pared 5 bases from V and 2 bases from J, leaving 12 bases between. The length of the CDR3 is 15 residues. Germline CDR1 and CDR2: MGHDK and SYGVNS. The CDR3 reads CASSSPGHNTGELFF. DNA for the CDR3: TGTGCCAGCAGTAGCCCGGGACATAACACCGGGGAGCTGTTTTTT.

The chain is built from TRBV5-1 and TRBJ2-7; D is tentatively TRBD1 or TRBD2 (5 bases each). Trimming removed 0 bases at V and 3 bases at J, with 16 bases between. The CDR3 loop spans 16 amino acids. Germline-derived CDR1 and CDR2 are SGHRS and YFSETQ. The CDR3 DNA follows: TGCGCCAGCAGCTTGGGGTCGAGGGACGGCTTCTACGAGCAGTACTTC. Translating it yields CASSLGSRDGFYEQYF.

The chain carries TRBV5-1 and TRBJ2-7; possibly TRBD2 for D (7 bases). The CDR3 contains 15 residues. Trimming took 0 bases from V and 2 from J, leaving 12 bases between them. CDR1 is SGHRS, CDR2 YFSETQ, per germline. The CDR3 DNA reads as TGCGCCAGCAGCTTGGGGGCGGGGGCGGCCTACGAGCAGTACTTC. Its protein product is CASSLGAGAAYEQYF.

The rearrangement joins TRBV6-5 to TRBJ2-1; possibly TRBD1 for D (7 bases). The germline V gene encodes CDR1 MNHEY and CDR2 SVGAGI. This CDR3 has 15 amino acids. Trimming shortened V by 7 bases and J by 3 bases, and 16 bases separated the two germline ends. Written as DNA, the CDR3 is TGTGCCAGCACCCCAGGGGGGTTTTTCTACAATGAGCAGTTCTTC. It codes for CASTPGGFFYNEQFF.

The chain combines TRBV5-1 with TRBJ2-7; D unclear. Germline lookup yields CDR1 SGHRS and CDR2 YFSETQ. V dropped 0 bases and J dropped 2 bases, with 12 bases sitting between them. This CDR3 is built from 15 residues. CDR3 nucleotide sequence: TGCGCCAGCAGCTTGGCGGTGGCAGCTACCTACGAGCAGTACTTC. Its protein product is CASSLAVAATYEQYF.

The gene calls are TRBV28 and TRBJ2-7; no reliable D call. V lost 4 bases to trimming and J lost 5 bases, with 3 bases between them. The CDR3 runs to 10 residues. The germline V gene encodes CDR1 MDHEN and CDR2 SYDVKM. Here the CDR3 DNA reads TGTGCCAGCAGTTCGGACGAGCAGTACTTC. It encodes CASSSDEQYF.